This T cell receptor (beta chain) was recovered during a study of blood T cell repertoires in COVID-19. About the study: Spain, Italy and the United States supplied samples that represented acute and convalescent COVID-19. PBMCs, B-cell-depleted T cells, or T cells were the source of the cDNA or gDNA that made up the material.

Trimming shortened V by 3 bases and J by 2 bases, and 7 bases separated the two germline ends. CDR3 length equals 13 residues. The germline V gene has CDR1 MNHNS and CDR2 SASEGT. In the source study's methods: Nucleated cell counts were estimated from reference gene primer amplification. Repertoires were generated with immunoSEQ multiplex PCR, while TCRdb's copy carries only in-frame clones and drops some. D and trimming were read from the DNA, whereas the V and J calls and clone size are those reported in that table. This table has roughly 100,000 clones, approximately 79% appearing once. The chain carries TRBV6-1 and TRBJ1-2; a weak D match, TRBD1 (6 bases). The sample taken for sequencing was peripheral blood. The sequence came from a woman older than 75 with active or convalescent COVID-19. This chain's CDR3 is CASSEDSNYGYTF. The CDR3 DNA reads TGTGCCAGCAGTGAGGACAGCAACTATGGCTACACCTTC.